The clone carrying this TCR beta chain has ten or more counts. These data originate in a study of T cells in Graves' hyperthyroidism and ophthalmopathy. Fresh peripheral blood, 10 ml, yielded the PBMCs. Germline CDR1 SGHVS, CDR2 FQNEAQ. Trimming pared 5 bases from V and 0 bases from J, leaving 19 bases between. The CDR3 is made up of 17 amino acids. Amplification yielded TCR beta CDR3 regions, with RNA transcripts as the source. A set of HTBI primers served as the primers for a first-round RT-PCR of the TCR CDR3. In TCRdb, the multiplex PCR reads were re-called with MiXCR into one record per CDR3 protein. The repertoire holds 270,000 or so distinct CDR3 sequences, 25% to 30% seen once, with 25% to 30% in the top ten.

The clonotype originates from a man in his forties or fifties with Graves' hyperthyroidism that later progressed to Graves' ophthalmopathy. Sequenced: blood. The V and J genes are TRBV7-8 and TRBJ1-1; D uncertain. The CDR3 bases are TGTGCCAGCAGCCCAAACTGGATGGTTACCATGAACACTGAAGCTTTCTTT. Translation gives CASSPNWMVTMNTEAFF.